This TCR beta chain was obtained from a study of blood T cell repertoires in COVID-19. Study background: T cells, B-cell-depleted T cells, or PBMCs provided the cDNA or gDNA that served as material.

Original processing notes: Reference gene primer amplification in the assay estimated nucleated cell counts. Measured with immunoSEQ multiplex PCR; TCRdb has only the in-frame clones, and not every one. V and J calls and clone size come straight from that table; D and trimming were deduced from the DNA. This table holds some 370,000 clones, about 90% found once. The CDR3 has 16 residues. Germline lookup yields CDR1 SGHNT and CDR2 YENEEA. Trimming removed 5 bases from V and 3 bases from J, with 18 bases in between. This clonotype was obtained from a man in his forties or fifties with acute or convalescent COVID-19. Specimen: peripheral blood. The chain uses TRBV11-3 and TRBJ2-3; possibly TRBD2 for D (6 bases). The CDR3 protein is CASSHLKGGATDTQYF. The CDR3 nucleotides read TGTGCCAGCAGCCACCTGAAAGGAGGGGCAACAGATACGCAGTATTTT.